Each of the 19 T cell receptor beta chains below was sequenced from the same sample in a study of immune heterogeneity within non-small cell lung tumors. Bulk tumor genomic DNA (about 600 ng per sample) served as template. Several spatially distant biopsies were obtained per primary tumor intraoperatively. Untreated, newly diagnosed non-small cell lung cancer patients underwent curative surgery. Multiplex PCR amplified TCR beta CDR3 with 32 V and 13 J primers. From the multiplex PCR reads, TCRdb called clonotypes with MiXCR, one entry per CDR3 protein. The repertoire includes about 23,000 distinct CDR3 sequences, 25% to 30% of them detected once, and about 3.5% sits in the top ten. Material for sequencing was lung tumor tissue. All receptors derive from a man aged 40-49 years with non-small cell lung cancer.

This clonotype was seen repeatedly, ten times or more. CDR3 nucleotides: TGTGCCAGCAGATCTGAGGGAGATACGCAGTATTTT. This encodes CASRSEGDTQYF. The chain carries TRBV11-2 and TRBJ2-3, with D possibly TRBD2 on 5 matching bases. The CDR3 has 12 amino acids. Trimming stripped 6 bases from V and 5 bases from J, with 9 bases between. Germline V gene sequence: CDR1 SGHAT, CDR2 FQNNGV.

In its sample, this clonotype was seen many times. The V call is TRBV6-1, the J call TRBJ1-4; the match to TRBD1 covers 9 bases. This CDR3 has 14 amino acids. V lost 5 bases, J lost 7 bases, and 5 bases stayed unmatched. Germline CDR1 MNHNS, CDR2 SASEGT. The CDR3 loop is CASSYGTGPEKLFF. Written as DNA, the CDR3 is TGTGCCAGCAGTTATGGGACAGGGCCTGAAAAACTGTTTTTT.

This clonotype was seen ten or more times. The chain links TRBV6-2 or TRBV6-3 to TRBJ2-5, with a tentative D call TRBD1 (6 bases). Trimming removed 5 bases from V and 2 bases from J, with 9 bases in between. Per germline, CDR1 MNHEY and CDR2 SVGEGT. This CDR3 region has 13 residues. CDR3 amino acids: CASSGQIQETQYF. In DNA form, the CDR3 reads TGTGCCAGCAGTGGACAGATTCAAGAGACCCAGTACTTC.

This rearrangement joins TRBV20-1 to TRBJ1-2, with D possibly TRBD1 on 6 matching bases. Trimming removed 3 bases from V and 8 bases from J, with 13 bases in between. Germline loops: CDR1 DFQATT, CDR2 SNEGSKA (reference sequence). The CDR3 totals 12 residues. CDR3 sequence (DNA): TGCAGTGCTAGCCACAGGGTCGGAGGCTACACCTTC. Amino acid sequence: CSASHRVGGYTF.

This clonotype showed up many times. One end of the junction fails to match germline, which may point to a read error. The V gene is TRBV7-7, the J gene TRBJ2-1; possible D gene TRBD2, 5 bases. Germline V lookup: CDR1 SSHAT, CDR2 FNYEAQ (reference sequence). The CDR3 totals 16 residues. The CDR3 DNA reads TGTGCTAGCAGCTTAGGATCCAGCGGCTCCTACAATGAGCAGTTCTTC. Protein sequence: CASSLGSSGSYNEQFF.

The chain has TRBV5-1 and TRBJ2-1; 11 positions agree with TRBD2. CDR1 SGHRS and CDR2 YFSETQ come from the germline V gene. The J segment lost 8 bases and the V segment lost 2 bases, leaving 18 bases of the junction unmatched. The CDR3 spans 19 residues. CDR3 in DNA: TGCGCCAGCAGCTTCGGAATTCTAGCGGGAGGTAGAGGTTCCGATGAGCAGTTCTTC. The encoded protein is CASSFGILAGGRGSDEQFF. The full variable domain, completed using reference TRBV5-1 and TRBJ2-1, is KAGVTQTPRYLIKTRGQQVTLSCSPISGHRSVSWYQQTPGQGLQFLFEYFSETQRNKGNFPGRFSGRQFSNSRSEMNVSTLELGDSALYLCASSFGILAGGRGSDEQFFGPGTRLTVL.

This clonotype was counted between two and nine times. This chain uses TRBV6-1 with TRBJ2-2; 8 nucleotides line up with TRBD1. J gave up 0 bases and V 4 bases, and 4 bases lay outside the gene matches. There are 16 residues in the CDR3. Germline CDR1 is MNHNS and CDR2 is SASEGT. The CDR3 spells CASSARTGSNTGELFF. The CDR3 bases are TGTGCCAGCAGTGCTAGGACAGGGTCGAACACCGGGGAGCTGTTTTTT.

This clonotype was seen a few times. J is TRBJ1-2 and V is TRBV29-1; D not certain. CDR3 length: 12 residues. Germline V gene sequence: CDR1 SQVTM, CDR2 ANQGSEA. Trimming took off 4 bases at V and 0 bases at J, with 6 bases between the two ends. The CDR3 DNA sequence: TGCAGCGTTGTACAGTCTAACTATGGCTACACCTTC. It encodes CSVVQSNYGYTF.

This clonotype was counted only a few times. The chain is built from TRBV7-9 and TRBJ1-1; D is unresolved. The germline V gene has CDR1 SEHNR and CDR2 FQNEAQ (reference sequence). The CDR3 sequence is 14 residues long. The V end lost 6 bases, the J end lost 1 base, and 12 bases lay between the germline ends. In nucleotides, the CDR3 is TGTGCCAGCAGAGTTGACGGAAAGAACACTGAAGCTTTCTTT. Its translation is CASRVDGKNTEAFF.

This clonotype was detected a few times. This rearrangement joins TRBV20-1 to TRBJ2-3; 9 nucleotides match TRBD2. J was trimmed by 2 bases and V by 5 bases; bases with no gene match: 2. This CDR3 is 13 amino acids long. Germline V lookup: CDR1 DFQATT, CDR2 SNEGSKA (reference sequence). CDR3 in DNA: TGCAGTGCTCAGCGGGAGGTCACAGATACGCAGTATTTT. Amino acid sequence: CSAQREVTDTQYF.

The sample holds a few counts of this clonotype. This chain connects TRBV6-1 to TRBJ2-2, with TRBD2 identical over 9 bases. Germline lookup yields CDR1 MNHNS and CDR2 SASEGT. CDR3 length: 16 amino acids. With V trimmed by 5 bases and J by 5 bases, 9 bases remained unmatched. Here the CDR3 reads CASSSISGSRTGELFF. The CDR3 DNA is TGTGCCAGCAGTTCTATTAGCGGGAGTAGGACCGGGGAGCTGTTTTTT.

Comments on this clonotype: A much bigger clone sits one base away, suggesting this may be a read error. The chain recombines TRBV6-4 with TRBJ2-3, with D perhaps TRBD2 (6 bases). This CDR3 comprises 14 residues. V lost 5 bases and J 3 bases, leaving 12 bases between the germline ends. The germline gives CDR1 MRHNA, CDR2 SNTAGT. CDR3 coding DNA: TGTGCCAGCAGTCAAGGGAGGACGACAGATACGCAGTATTTT. Protein: CASSQGRTTDTQYF.

As for this clonotype: The junction shows a germline mismatch at one end, possibly a read error. The genes are TRBV12-3 or TRBV12-4 and TRBJ1-6; D not certain. This CDR3 comprises 13 residues. CDR3 nucleotide sequence: TGTGCCGGCAGGCTGGACGGTAATTCACACCTCCACTTT. Protein product: CAGRLDGNSHLHF.

Concerning this clonotype: The conserved final phenylalanine or tryptophan is absent from the CDR3, which likely points to a read error. CDR3 DNA sequence: TGTGCCAGCAGTTCCGGGACAGGACTCAGATCACCCCTCCACCTT. Its protein product is CASSSGTGLRSPLHL. The chain links TRBV12-3 or TRBV12-4 to TRBJ1-6, with 8 positions matching TRBD1. The trim removed 4 bases at V and 10 bases at J, leaving 9 bases unmatched. This CDR3 has 15 residues.

This clonotype was counted ten times or more. The junction differs from germline at one of its ends, possibly a read error. V is TRBV6-2 or TRBV6-3 and J is TRBJ1-5; D possibly corresponds to TRBD1 (5 bases). The CDR3 loop spans 15 amino acids. Germline CDR1 MNHEY, CDR2 SVGEGT. CDR3: CASSYNGGGYQAQHF. In nucleotides, the CDR3 is TGTGCCAGCAGTTACAACGGGGGGGGGTATCAGGCCCAGCATTTT.

Of note for this clonotype: A clone one base away is much larger, so this may be a read error. The rearrangement uses TRBV14 and TRBJ2-1; the match to TRBD2 covers 11 bases. The CDR3 is made up of 16 amino acids. Germline assignment: CDR1 SGHDN and CDR2 FVKESK. The CDR3 spells CANSQFLSGRAHEQFF. In DNA, the CDR3 is TGTGCCAACAGCCAATTTCTTAGCGGGAGGGCCCATGAGCAGTTCTTC.

This clonotype occurred a few times. The chain links TRBV6-1 to TRBJ2-6; D gene ambiguous. The CDR3 covers 12 residues. V was pared by 6 bases and J by 0 bases, with 0 bases between. The V gene's germline CDR1 is MNHNS and CDR2 SASEGT. The CDR3 DNA sequence: TGTGCCAGCAGCTCTGGGGCCAACGTCCTGACTTTC. Translated: CASSSGANVLTF.

DNA for the CDR3: TGTGCCAGCAGCCGCAGGGGAGGGGACAATGAGCAGTTCTTC. Encoded protein: CASSRRGGDNEQFF. The chain employs TRBV7-2 and TRBJ2-1; tentatively, D is TRBD2 (7 bases). Trimming removed 5 bases at V and 5 bases at J, with 13 bases between. Germline V gives CDR1 SGHTA, CDR2 FQGNSA. This CDR3 is 14 amino acids long.

This clonotype was seen more than once but under ten times. The chain employs TRBV5-1 and TRBJ1-3; D might be TRBD1 (5 bases). Trimming took off 4 bases at V and 4 bases at J, with 15 bases between the two ends. The V gene's germline CDR1 is SGHRS and CDR2 YFSETQ. CDR3 length equals 15 residues. The CDR3 DNA reads as TGCGCCAGCAGCATAGACGGGGCCTCGGGAAACACCATATATTTT. Translation gives CASSIDGASGNTIYF.